Sequencing of this TCR beta chain was carried out in a study of CD8 T cells in ankylosing spondylitis. Study conclusions and caveats: Disease-linked clones were CD8+ and relatively rare in peripheral blood. In ankylosing spondylitis patients, matched synovial fluid reportedly showed significant enrichment of disease-linked clones. A TCR beta motif of eight or nine highly homologous variants seemed to mark ankylosing spondylitis blood.

Each CDR3 protein gets one entry after TCRdb re-called the 5' RACE reads with MiXCR. The data hold about 220,000 distinct CDR3 sequences, with just under 7.5% observed a single time. Germline-derived CDR1 and CDR2 are MDHEN and SYDVKM. The length of the CDR3 is 14 residues. V dropped 3 bases and J dropped 4 bases, with 13 bases sitting between them. Note on this clonotype: The target antigen is unknown.

The clonotype was recovered from a male donor with ankylosing spondylitis. The rearrangement links TRBV28 to TRBJ2-7; D gene ambiguous. Sequencing input: blood, either unsorted or a sorted T cell fraction (not recorded which). The CDR3 bases are TGTGCCAGCAGTTTGGTGGGGATTGGGTACGAGCAGTACTTC. The encoded protein is CASSLVGIGYEQYF. The full variable domain, its missing parts supplied by reference TRBV28 and TRBJ2-7, is DVKVTQSSRYLVKRTGEKVFLECVQDMDHENMFWYRQDPGLGLRLIYFSYDVKMKEKGDIPEGYSVSREKKERFSLILESASTNQTSMYLCASSLVGIGYEQYFGPGTRLTVT.